This TCR beta chain comes out of a study of neurological immune-mediated disorders (dated by TCRdb to about 2019). Broadly, across the study: Using UMI-based sequencing, the study compared peripheral blood TCR-beta repertoires from patients with HTLV-I-associated myelopathy (HAM/TSP), patients with multiple sclerosis, and healthy controls. The roughly 100 TCR-beta libraries included longitudinal samples, technical triplicates and paired sorted CD4+ and CD8+ T-cell subsets alongside PBMC samples. The cohort comprised about 70 subjects: roughly 15 HAM/TSP patients, some 35 multiple sclerosis patients and approximately 20 healthy controls.

This clonotype appeared many times. Its antigen remains unidentified. Nothing much larger sits one base from this clone, and base qualities are not available. Libraries from unsorted PBMCs were made from 2 million PBMCs kept in RNAlater at -80 degrees C until RNA extraction. Peripheral blood was subjected to Ficoll-Hypaque density gradient centrifugation to isolate PBMCs, which were then cryopreserved in liquid nitrogen. Taken from cysteine to phenylalanine, the CDR3 has 17 residues. Solely the CDR3 DNA is kept, with 51 bases framed from the first base. Ends trimmed: V by 1 base, J by 4 bases; bases unmatched to a gene: 11. CDR1 DFQATT and CDR2 SNEGSKA were looked up in the germline V gene (reference sequence). Overall results and qualifications from the work: Expanded clones from different subjects shared no identical CDR3 amino acid sequences, which suggests that TCR-beta repertoires were private in all groups. TCR clonal expansion was greatest in HAM/TSP patients and smallest in MS patients, who ranked below even healthy controls.

cDNA was synthesized by template-switch 5'RACE using a primer with a 10-nucleotide random unique molecular identifier that tagged each TCR transcript. Each sequencing run produced over 160 million TCR-beta sequences covering 15-18 subjects. Total RNA was extracted with the RNeasy kit. The KAPA Real-time Library Amplification kit was used to amplify TCR-beta VDJ regions with primers targeting the TCR constant region and the 5'RACE anchor. A first PCR added sample indexes and Illumina adaptors, and a second PCR then raised library yield. After purification with Ampure beads, the TCR product of roughly 650 bp was size-selected on a 2% E-gel SizeSelection system. Before pooling, library quality was assessed on a Bioanalyzer, concentration was determined with Qubit, and library quantification was performed with the Kapa Library Quantification kit. Paired-end 2 x 150 bp sequencing of the libraries was performed on an Illumina HiSeq 2500. To increase sequence diversity, roughly 24-31% phiX was spiked into each library pool. Turning to the authors' computational methods: The UMI-based MiGEC pipeline processed quality-filtered reads and removed over 90% of raw TCR sequences during error correction. IMGT germline references were used for alignment of VDJ genes, and clonotypes were defined by a unique CDR3 amino acid sequence together with V-J genes. Clonal expansion, Shannon diversity and CDR3 relatedness were evaluated with VDJtools (CalcPairwiseDistances, ClusterSamples), while phylogenetic trees were built in CLCbio workbench. Using coefficient-of-variation modelling across technical triplicates, the study counted a clone as expanded if it had at least 8 unique UMIs. Using fastp at Q25 and MiXCR, TCRdb reprocessed the public reads and kept productive beta chains. For every CDR3 protein sequence, its rows merge into one entry that carries the most common genes and DNA. The V and J calls here are based on TCRdb, not the publication. A total of roughly 50,000 distinct CDR3 sequences appear in this sample, roughly 13% of them only once. The ten largest clones capture around a tenth of the sample.

The receptor chain draws on TRBV20-1 and TRBJ2-1, with 9 bases aligning to TRBD2. The clonotype was recovered from a woman aged 55-70 years with HTLV-1-associated myelopathy (HAM/TSP). The sequenced sample consisted of PBMCs. The CDR3 corresponds to CSARVGTAGGPYNEQFF. The nucleotides are TGCAGTGCTAGAGTTGGAACAGCGGGGGGACCATACAATGAGCAGTTCTTC.